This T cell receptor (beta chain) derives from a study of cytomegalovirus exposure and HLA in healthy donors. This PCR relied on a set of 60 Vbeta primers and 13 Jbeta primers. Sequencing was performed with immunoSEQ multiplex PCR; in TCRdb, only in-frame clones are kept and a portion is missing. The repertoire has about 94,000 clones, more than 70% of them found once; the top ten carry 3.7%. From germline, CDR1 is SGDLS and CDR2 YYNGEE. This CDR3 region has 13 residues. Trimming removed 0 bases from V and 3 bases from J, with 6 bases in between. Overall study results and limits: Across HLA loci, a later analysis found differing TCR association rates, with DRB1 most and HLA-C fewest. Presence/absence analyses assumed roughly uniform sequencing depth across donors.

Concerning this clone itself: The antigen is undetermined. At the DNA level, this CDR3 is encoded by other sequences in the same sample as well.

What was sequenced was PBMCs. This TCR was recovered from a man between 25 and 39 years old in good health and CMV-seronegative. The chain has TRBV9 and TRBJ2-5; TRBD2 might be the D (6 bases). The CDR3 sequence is CASSVAGEETQYF. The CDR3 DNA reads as TGTGCCAGCAGCGTAGCGGGAGAAGAGACCCAGTACTTC.